This passage covers 22 T cell receptor beta chains from one sample sequenced in a study of technical replicates of blood from a handful of donors. Clones were read by immunoSEQ multiplex PCR, and TCRdb kept only the in-frame ones, dropping some. Among about 97,000 clones, around 96% were seen once, and the ten largest hold about 0.38%. Sequencing was carried out using T cells isolated from PBMCs. These receptors originate from a human donor in good health.

The rearrangement joins TRBV19 to TRBJ2-1; D not certain. The length of the CDR3 is 16 residues. Germline V CDR1 and CDR2: LNHDA, SQIVND (reference sequence). Trimming cost V 3 bases and J 1 base, with 13 bases left between them. The CDR3 loop reads CASSIAPSQSYNEQFF. The CDR3, as DNA: TGTGCCAGTAGTATCGCCCCTAGTCAATCCTACAATGAGCAGTTCTTC.

The genes are TRBV19 and TRBJ1-2; TRBD1 matches 11 bases. This CDR3 comprises 12 residues. Looked up from germline, CDR1 is LNHDA and CDR2 is SQIVND (reference sequence). Trimming at V came to 10 bases and at J to 7 bases, leaving 5 bases not matched to a gene. The CDR3 protein is CAIGQGASGYTF. The DNA of the CDR3 is TGTGCCATAGGACAGGGGGCAAGTGGCTACACCTTC.

The rearrangement uses TRBV27 and TRBJ2-1, with 9 positions matching TRBD1. Germline CDR1 reads MNHEY; CDR2 reads SMNVEV (reference sequence). V trimming: 5 bases; J trimming: 8 bases; junction bases outside the gene matches: 7. The CDR3 is 14 amino acids. The CDR3: CASSPGQGGHEQFF. CDR3 nucleotide sequence: TGTGCCAGCAGTCCGGGACAGGGAGGCCATGAGCAGTTCTTC.

The chain combines TRBV9 with TRBJ1-1, with 8 bases fitting TRBD1. The CDR3 extends over 15 amino acids. Germline V gives CDR1 SGDLS, CDR2 YYNGEE. V lost 4 bases and J lost 5; bases outside the gene matches: 10. CDR3: CASSSPWTGKTEAFF. DNA of the CDR3: TGTGCCAGCAGCTCGCCCTGGACAGGGAAAACTGAAGCTTTCTTT.

CDR3 protein: CAIGRGVHEQYF. DNA for the CDR3: TGTGCCATCGGGCGGGGGGTACACGAGCAGTACTTC. V usage is TRBV10-3 and J usage is TRBJ2-7; 8 nucleotides line up with TRBD2. This CDR3 spans 12 amino acids. Germline-derived CDR1 and CDR2 are ENHRY and SYGVKD. With V trimmed by 8 bases and J by 5 bases, 5 bases remained unmatched.

The V call is TRBV7-8, the J call TRBJ2-7, with 7 bases that match TRBD2. This CDR3 region has 17 residues. V was clipped by 1 base and J by 5 bases; unmatched bases: 14. CDR1 SGHVS and CDR2 FQNEAQ come from the germline V gene. The CDR3 DNA reads TGTGCCAGCAGCTTAGGGATGTCTGGCGGGAGTTACCACGAGCAGTACTTC. Translation gives CASSLGMSGGSYHEQYF.

This clone appeared once. The V gene is TRBV5-6, the J gene TRBJ2-2; the D gene is possibly TRBD1 (6 bases). The CDR3 is made up of 16 amino acids. Trimming took off 8 bases at V and 6 bases at J, with 23 bases between the two ends. Germline CDR1 SGHDT, CDR2 YYEEEE. The CDR3 here is CASVEQGGRAPGELFF. For the CDR3, the DNA is TGTGCCAGTGTGGAACAAGGGGGTAGAGCCCCCGGGGAGCTGTTTTTT.

The chain employs TRBV6-1 and TRBJ1-4; no clear D gene. The CDR3 consists of 15 residues. V shed 1 base and J shed 10 bases, with 16 bases lying between them. The germline CDR1 and CDR2 sequences are MNHNS and SASEGT. In nucleotides, the CDR3 is TGTGCCAGCAGTGAAGTTTCCGGGATCGGAGGAAAACTGTTTTTT. It specifies CASSEVSGIGGKLFF.

V and J are TRBV19 and TRBJ1-2, with D possibly TRBD1 on 5 matching bases. V lost 7 bases and J 1 base, leaving 10 bases between the germline ends. CDR3 length: 13 amino acids. The germline V gene has CDR1 LNHDA and CDR2 SQIVND (reference sequence). This CDR3 is CASITQGNYGYTF. The DNA for the CDR3 is TGTGCCAGTATCACTCAGGGTAACTATGGCTACACCTTC.

The rearrangement links TRBV6-1 to TRBJ1-2, with D hard to call. The CDR3 runs to 15 residues. Trimming cost V 1 base and J 4 bases, with 13 bases left between them. CDR1 is MNHNS, CDR2 SASEGT, per germline. CDR3 nucleotide sequence: TGTGCCAGCAGTGAAGTTTGGAGCGGACTCTATGGCTACACCTTC. Translated, it gives CASSEVWSGLYGYTF.

The chain employs TRBV5-1 and TRBJ2-1; D is unclear. This CDR3 is built from 12 residues. Trimming left V 2 bases short and J 6 bases short, with 6 bases between. Per the germline V gene, CDR1 is SGHRS and CDR2 is YFSETQ. CDR3 protein: CASSFSSNEQFF. CDR3 sequence (DNA): TGCGCCAGCAGCTTCTCTAGCAATGAGCAGTTCTTC. The full variable domain, completed using reference TRBV5-1 and TRBJ2-1, is KAGVTQTPRYLIKTRGQQVTLSCSPISGHRSVSWYQQTPGQGLQFLFEYFSETQRNKGNFPGRFSGRQFSNSRSEMNVSTLELGDSALYLCASSFSSNEQFFGPGTRLTVL.

The chain joins TRBV10-1 to TRBJ1-1; weak D call: TRBD1 (6 bases). Germline-derived CDR1 and CDR2 are WNHNN and SYGVQD (reference sequence). The CDR3 loop spans 14 amino acids. V dropped 4 bases and J dropped 4 bases, with 13 bases sitting between them. CDR3 protein: CASSANGQITEAFF. Here the CDR3 DNA reads TGCGCCAGCAGTGCGAACGGACAGATCACTGAAGCTTTCTTT.

This clone was recorded once. This chain uses TRBV4-1 with TRBJ2-5; 9 bases are a match to TRBD2. Germline V gives CDR1 MGHRA, CDR2 YSYEKL. V gave up 2 bases and J gave up 0 bases; unmatched junction bases: 1. The CDR3 spans 15 residues. The CDR3 bases are TGCGCCAGCAGCCAAACTAGCGGGTACCAAGAGACCCAGTACTTC. This sequence encodes CASSQTSGYQETQYF.

The chain links TRBV20-1 to TRBJ1-1; D is perhaps TRBD1 (6 bases). Trimming removed 6 bases at V and 6 bases at J, with 11 bases between. The germline CDR1 and CDR2 sequences are DFQATT and SNEGSKA (reference sequence). This CDR3 comprises 11 residues. The CDR3 reads CSASGVPEAFF. Written as DNA, the CDR3 is TGCAGTGCGTCAGGGGTTCCTGAAGCTTTCTTT.

The chain carries TRBV9 and TRBJ1-2, with D possibly being TRBD1 (6 bases). CDR1 is SGDLS and CDR2 is YYNGEE in the germline V gene. The CDR3 has 16 residues. Trimming shortened V by 2 bases and J by 2 bases, and 16 bases separated the two germline ends. This CDR3 reads CASSVSRTAVNYGYTF. The CDR3, as DNA: TGTGCCAGCAGCGTGTCACGGACAGCGGTCAACTATGGCTACACCTTC.

This clone occurred once. This rearrangement joins TRBV30 to TRBJ2-1; perhaps TRBD1 as D (5 bases). Per the germline V gene, CDR1 is GTSNPN and CDR2 is SVGIG (reference sequence). This CDR3 is 13 amino acids long. Trimming shortened V by 6 bases and J by 11 bases, and 20 bases separated the two germline ends. CDR3 bases: TGTGCCTGTTCTCCTTCAGGGAAAGGGCAGCAGTTCTTC. Its protein product is CACSPSGKGQQFF. Variable domain in full (rest from reference TRBV30 and TRBJ2-1): SQTIHQWPATLVQPVGSPLSLECTVEGTSNPNLYWYRQAAGRGLQLLFYSVGIGQISSEVPQNLSASRPQDRQFILSSKKLLLSDSGFYLCACSPSGKGQQFFGPGTRLTVL.

The chain has TRBV7-3 and TRBJ1-1; maybe TRBD1 (6 bases). V was trimmed by 1 base and J by 0 bases, leaving 21 bases between them. The CDR3 extends over 19 amino acids. Per the germline V gene, CDR1 is SGHTA and CDR2 is FQGTGA. The DNA for the CDR3 is TGTGCCAGCAGCTTAATGGGGCTTTGGGCACAGGGTATGAACACTGAAGCTTTCTTT. Amino acid sequence: CASSLMGLWAQGMNTEAFF.

A remark on this clone: Other DNA sequences of this sample code for an identical CDR3. V gene TRBV19 combines with J gene TRBJ2-7, with 8 bases that match TRBD2. The trim removed 3 bases at V and 3 bases at J, leaving 1 base unmatched. CDR3 length: 13 residues. Germline CDR1 is LNHDA and CDR2 is SQIVND (reference sequence). The CDR3 DNA reads TGTGCCAGTAGTATCACTAGCGGCTACGAGCAGTACTTC. As protein: CASSITSGYEQYF.

The chain joins TRBV6-5 to TRBJ2-7, with 9 bases matching TRBD1. The CDR3 covers 14 residues. CDR1 and CDR2 from the germline V gene are MNHEY and SVGAGI. The junction had 3 bases not matched to a gene; V was cut back by 2 bases and J by 4 bases. CDR3: CASSYGTGLYEQYF. Written as DNA, the CDR3 is TGTGCCAGCAGTTACGGGACAGGGTTGTACGAGCAGTACTTC.

The rearrangement uses TRBV28 and TRBJ2-7; 9 nucleotides match TRBD1. Trimming took 5 bases from V and 3 from J; bases not matched to a gene: 5. The CDR3 length is 14 residues. Germline loops: CDR1 MDHEN, CDR2 SYDVKM. The CDR3 nucleotides are TGTGCCAGCAGTCCGACAGGGGGGCTCTACGAGCAGTACTTC. This encodes CASSPTGGLYEQYF.

In this sample, this clone turned up a few times. The CDR3 DNA sequence: TGTGCCAGCAGTGAAACGACTGTGAACACTGAAGCTTTCTTT. Protein product: CASSETTVNTEAFF. V is TRBV2 and J is TRBJ1-1; no clear D. V shed 2 bases and J shed 0 bases, with 7 bases lying between them. CDR1 SNHLY and CDR2 FYNNEI come from the germline V gene. The length of the CDR3 is 14 residues.

The chain links TRBV7-2 to TRBJ2-7; 8 bases align to TRBD2. Germline CDR1 is SGHTA and CDR2 is FQGNSA. This CDR3 region has 14 residues. The V segment lost 4 bases and the J segment 3 bases; nucleotides outside the gene matches: 5. CDR3 in DNA: TGTGCCAGCAGCTCTGGACTAGCCGGCTACGAGCAGTACTTC. Translated: CASSSGLAGYEQYF.